A single sample gave rise to the 24 T cell receptor beta chains below, sequenced in a study of OX40 agonist ivuxolimab in advanced cancers. Produced via immunoSEQ multiplex PCR; TCRdb's table is partial and in-frame only. The repertoire consists of under 85,000 clones, with approximately 91% occurring once and the leading ten covering under 0.4%. Material: CD4+ or CD8+ T cells sorted from blood, obtained in a trial of the OX40 agonist ivuxolimab. These receptors were taken from an adult with an advanced solid tumor such as melanoma, head and neck, liver or kidney cancer.

The chain's CDR3 is CASSFPGKQGPYGYTF. The DNA of the CDR3 is TGTGCCAGCAGCTTCCCGGGAAAACAGGGCCCCTATGGCTACACCTTC. The J gene is TRBJ1-2, the V gene TRBV7-9; TRBD1 is a possible D gene (6 bases). V was shortened by 3 bases and J by 4 bases, with 18 bases between the two germline ends. Germline V gene data show CDR1 as SEHNR and CDR2 as FQNEAQ (reference sequence). The CDR3 extends over 16 amino acids.

This rearrangement joins TRBV11-3 to TRBJ2-2; D is ambiguous. The germline V gene has CDR1 SGHNT and CDR2 YENEEA. The CDR3 sequence is 16 residues long. V lost 1 base and J lost 0, with 9 bases in between. As DNA, the CDR3 is TGTGCCAGCAGCTTAGGTCCAGGATCGAACACCGGGGAGCTGTTTTTT. The encoded protein is CASSLGPGSNTGELFF.

Here the CDR3 reads CAISEQGGGYTF. The CDR3, as DNA: TGTGCCATCAGTGAACAGGGGGGAGGCTACACCTTC. This rearrangement joins TRBV10-3 to TRBJ1-2, with TRBD1 matching over 8 bases. V trimming: 3 bases; J trimming: 8 bases; junction bases outside the gene matches: 2. The CDR3 has 12 residues. Germline V CDR1 and CDR2: ENHRY, SYGVKD.

This clone came up once. The V gene is TRBV7-8, the J gene TRBJ2-2; D is perhaps TRBD2 (6 bases). Germline CDR1 is SGHVS and CDR2 is FQNEAQ. V was shortened by 2 bases and J by 4 bases, with 14 bases between the two germline ends. The CDR3 has 16 amino acids. The CDR3: CASSLLGPAGTGELFF. CDR3 nucleotide sequence: TGTGCCAGCAGCTTATTGGGACCAGCGGGCACCGGGGAGCTGTTTTTT.

CDR3 loop: CASSLRGLASYEQYF. CDR3 sequence (DNA): TGTGCCAGCAGTTTGAGAGGACTAGCTTCCTACGAGCAGTACTTC. The chain recombines TRBV27 with TRBJ2-7; TRBD2 agrees at 8 bases. J lost 1 base, V lost 3 bases, and 5 bases had no gene match. Germline CDR1 MNHEY, CDR2 SMNVEV (reference sequence). The CDR3 is 15 residues long.

The V and J genes are TRBV6-6 and TRBJ1-1; TRBD1 agrees at 7 bases. J was trimmed by 6 bases and V by 2 bases; bases with no gene match: 6. There are 14 residues in the CDR3. Germline V gene data show CDR1 as MNHNY and CDR2 as SVGAGI (reference sequence). DNA of the CDR3: TGTGCCAGCAGTTACGATCCAGGGGGAGCTGAAGCTTTCTTT. The encoded protein is CASSYDPGGAEAFF.

The rearrangement uses TRBV21-1 and TRBJ2-7; TRBD2, the table's D call, lacks a check against the DNA. TRBV21-1 represents a pseudogene. This CDR3 is built from 16 residues. For the CDR3, the DNA is TGTGCCAGCAGCAAAGCGCGGGGCAGAGGGGACTACGAGCAGTACTTC. This sequence encodes CASSKARGRGDYEQYF.

The V call is TRBV7-9, the J call TRBJ1-1; D is unclear. The CDR3 spans 14 residues. V was shortened by 1 base and J by 5 bases, with 11 bases between the two germline ends. Per the germline V gene, CDR1 is SEHNR and CDR2 is FQNEAQ (reference sequence). The CDR3 coding sequence is TGTGCCAGCAGCTTAGAGGGCAGCGGGACTGAAGCTTTCTTT. Translated: CASSLEGSGTEAFF. Full variable domain (remainder filled in from reference TRBV7-9 and TRBJ1-1): DTGVSQNPRHKITKRGQNVTFRCDPISEHNRLYWYRQTLGQGPEFLTYFQNEAQLEKSRLLSDRFSAERPKGSFSTLEIQRTEQGDSAMYLCASSLEGSGTEAFFGQGTRLTVV.

The chain combines TRBV27 with TRBJ2-7, with D possibly matching TRBD2 (6 bases). V lost 6 bases to trimming and J lost 2 bases, with 17 bases between them. This CDR3 region has 15 residues. Germline V CDR1 and CDR2: MNHEY, SMNVEV (reference sequence). The CDR3 here is CASRKPGLATYEQYF. CDR3 sequence (DNA): TGTGCCAGCAGAAAGCCGGGACTTGCAACCTACGAGCAGTACTTC.

This chain uses TRBV18 with TRBJ2-5; D is perhaps TRBD1 (5 bases). The ends were cut back, 0 bases at V and 7 bases at J, with 9 bases in the middle. Germline assignment: CDR1 KGHSH and CDR2 LQKENI. The CDR3 runs 13 residues. The CDR3 DNA is TGTGCCAGCTCACCACCGTCTAGGGGGACCCAGTACTTC. Protein product: CASSPPSRGTQYF.

This chain connects TRBV10-3 to TRBJ1-2; D is possibly TRBD1 (5 bases). Trimming shortened V by 6 bases and J by 0 bases, and 14 bases separated the two germline ends. The CDR3 sequence is 15 residues long. Per the germline V gene, CDR1 is ENHRY and CDR2 is SYGVKD. The CDR3 protein is CAISLGLRANYGYTF. CDR3 bases: TGTGCCATCAGCCTGGGACTGAGAGCTAACTATGGCTACACCTTC.

The J gene is TRBJ2-3, the V gene TRBV28; D possibly corresponds to TRBD1 (6 bases). Trimming left V 1 base short and J 1 base short, with 9 bases between. The germline V gene encodes CDR1 MDHEN and CDR2 SYDVKM. This CDR3 region has 15 residues. CDR3 DNA sequence: TGTGCCAGCAGTTTATTGGCAGGGGGCACAGATACGCAGTATTTT. As protein: CASSLLAGGTDTQYF.

The sample holds a few counts of this clone. The chain links TRBV28 to TRBJ1-2; no clear D gene. Deletions cut 2 bases from V and 6 bases from J, with 7 bases between. This CDR3 contains 12 residues. Germline assignment: CDR1 MDHEN and CDR2 SYDVKM. The CDR3 here is CASSLAQNGYTF. The DNA for the CDR3 is TGTGCCAGCAGTTTAGCGCAGAATGGCTACACCTTC.

This chain links TRBV6-5 with TRBJ2-1; D tentatively reads TRBD1 or TRBD2 (5 bases each). Germline values: CDR1 MNHEY, CDR2 SVGAGI. V was clipped by 5 bases and J by 0 bases, with 8 bases between them. CDR3 length: 14 amino acids. Here the CDR3 reads CASSKGSSYNEQFF. In DNA, the CDR3 is TGTGCCAGCAGTAAGGGGAGCTCCTACAATGAGCAGTTCTTC.

This rearrangement joins TRBV7-2 to TRBJ2-3; D is uncertain. This CDR3 has 12 residues. From germline, CDR1 is SGHTA and CDR2 FQGNSA. V was pared by 3 bases and J by 7 bases, with 8 bases between. The CDR3 is CASSFRLNTQYF. In nucleotides, the CDR3 is TGTGCCAGCAGCTTCAGACTGAATACGCAGTATTTT.

The chain couples TRBV27 to TRBJ2-7; no clear D gene. The CDR3 is 14 amino acids. Germline V gives CDR1 MNHEY, CDR2 SMNVEV (reference sequence). V was shortened by 2 bases and J by 2 bases, with 10 bases between the two germline ends. In DNA form, the CDR3 reads TGTGCCAGCAGTTTAAACGGGCGGACCTACGAGCAGTACTTC. This gives the protein CASSLNGRTYEQYF.

The rearrangement uses TRBV11-2 and TRBJ1-5, with D maybe TRBD1 (6 bases). There are 15 residues in the CDR3. Per the germline V gene, CDR1 is SGHAT and CDR2 is FQNNGV. V was clipped by 0 bases and J by 2 bases, with 8 bases between them. CDR3 amino acids: CASSLDRGGNQPQHF. The CDR3 nucleotides are TGTGCCAGCAGCTTAGACAGGGGAGGCAATCAGCCCCAGCATTTT.

The count of this clone is one. The chain links TRBV6-1 to TRBJ2-3; 10 nucleotides match TRBD2. The CDR3 sequence is 16 residues long. The ends lost 4 bases at V and 2 bases at J; junction bases unmatched: 6. Per germline, CDR1 MNHNS and CDR2 SASEGT. The CDR3 is CASSGGTSAYTDTQYF. In DNA, the CDR3 is TGTGCCAGCAGTGGGGGGACTAGCGCCTACACAGATACGCAGTATTTT.

The CDR3 is CASSPPRVDEQFF. Here the CDR3 DNA reads TGTGCCAGCAGCCCACCTAGGGTCGATGAGCAGTTCTTC. V gene TRBV7-8 combines with J gene TRBJ2-1; no firm D call. V was pared by 5 bases and J by 8 bases, with 13 bases between. The germline CDR1 and CDR2 sequences are SGHVS and FQNEAQ. CDR3 length: 13 residues.

The chain carries TRBV5-6 and TRBJ1-2, with D maybe TRBD1 (5 bases). V dropped 4 bases and J dropped 2 bases, with 12 bases sitting between them. Germline lookup yields CDR1 SGHDT and CDR2 YYEEEE. This CDR3 is built from 14 residues. The CDR3 nucleotides read TGTGCCAGCAGCCCAACGGGACTGAACTATGGCTACACCTTC. Its protein product is CASSPTGLNYGYTF. Filled out from reference TRBV5-6 and TRBJ1-2, the complete variable domain reads DAGVTQSPTHLIKTRGQQVTLRCSPKSGHDTVSWYQQALGQGPQFIFQYYEEEERQRGNFPDRFSGHQFPNYSSELNVNALLLGDSALYLCASSPTGLNYGYTFGSGTRLTVV.

The chain has TRBV19 and TRBJ2-3; D uncertain. Trimming shortened V by 3 bases and J by 1 base, and 8 bases separated the two germline ends. This CDR3 is 14 amino acids long. Looked up from germline, CDR1 is LNHDA and CDR2 is SQIVND (reference sequence). CDR3 in amino acids: CASSISQGTDTQYF. The DNA for the CDR3 is TGTGCCAGTAGTATTTCCCAGGGCACAGATACGCAGTATTTT.

The rearrangement joins TRBV4-1 to TRBJ2-3; 11 nucleotides align to TRBD1. CDR1 and CDR2 from the germline V gene are MGHRA and YSYEKL. The CDR3 extends over 16 amino acids. V shed 6 bases and J 6 bases; nucleotides not matched to a gene: 11. The chain's CDR3 is CASSQADRGLTDTQYF. In DNA, the CDR3 is TGCGCCAGCAGTCAGGCGGACAGGGGGCTGACGGATACGCAGTATTTT.

This chain links TRBV10-2 with TRBJ2-1, with 12 bases lining up with TRBD2. This CDR3 comprises 15 residues. Germline lookup yields CDR1 WSHSY and CDR2 SAAADI. V shed 6 bases, J shed 8 bases, and the junction held 8 bases outside the gene matches. CDR3 sequence: CASRTSGSAGYEQFF. The CDR3 DNA follows: TGCGCCAGCAGGACTAGCGGGAGTGCGGGGTATGAGCAGTTCTTC.

The chain joins TRBV10-2 to TRBJ1-3, with D hard to call. V was clipped by 7 bases and J by 0 bases, with 7 bases between them. The CDR3 has 13 amino acids. From germline, CDR1 is WSHSY and CDR2 SAAADI. The CDR3 region is CASTLFSGNTIYF. The CDR3 region has the DNA TGCGCCAGCACCCTATTCTCTGGAAACACCATATATTTT.